This entry describes one T cell receptor beta chain. Its antigen is undetermined. The sample belongs to a study of cytomegalovirus exposure and HLA in healthy donors. Study-level results: Researchers left out some V segments, among them TRBV6-2 and TRBV6-3, as indistinguishable. There were a few CMV-associated chains whose specificity for CMV antigens was confirmed in vitro.

Losses at the gene ends were 8 bases for V and 1 base for J; bases not matched to a gene: 3. Germline CDR1 and CDR2: SQVTM and ANQGSEA. The CDR3 contains 12 residues. With 60 Vbeta and 13 Jbeta primers, the PCR was carried out. Authors' processing steps: As a later analysis found, there were 80 million or so unique TCR beta chains, of which roughly 11 million were shared. Clones were sequenced by immunoSEQ multiplex PCR, and TCRdb holds only the in-frame ones, with some missing. V, J and clone size reflect that table, while D and trimming were determined from the DNA. The sample includes about 160,000 clones.

This TCR came from a woman aged 55-69 years in good health and CMV-seronegative. Material for sequencing was PBMCs. The genes are TRBV29-1 and TRBJ1-1; TRBD1 aligns across 8 bases. The CDR3 DNA reads TGCAGCACCGGACAGGGGAACACTGAAGCTTTCTTT. This translates into CSTGQGNTEAFF.